This T cell receptor beta chain was observed in a study of T cells in tumors after PD-1 blockade. Study-level background: Excluded were patients with checkpoint blockade, immunosuppressants, or radiotherapy or other anti-cancer therapy within 4 weeks. During anti-PD-1 treatment, some patients continued daily vismodegib 150 mg.

Germline assignment: CDR1 SNHLY and CDR2 FYNNEI. CDR3 length equals 15 residues. V lost 1 base and J lost 0, with 7 bases in between. This clone was counted a few times. Profiled with immunoSEQ multiplex PCR; TCRdb holds only in-frame clones, not every one. The sample lists about 47,000 clones, 79% occurring once. Template: tumor biopsy or peripheral blood genomic DNA, roughly 616-6,500 ng per sample. The chain couples TRBV2 to TRBJ1-3; D is unclear. Sequenced material: PBMCs, taken before anti-PD-1 treatment. The clonotype was recovered from a human donor with basal cell carcinoma. DNA of the CDR3: TGTGCCAGCAGTGAAGGTGTCAGCTCTGGAAACACCATATATTTT. Residues: CASSEGVSSGNTIYF. Variable domain in full (rest from reference TRBV2 and TRBJ1-3): EPEVTQTPSHQVTQMGQEVILRCVPISNHLYFYWYRQILGQKVEFLVSFYNNEISEKSEIFDDQFSVERPDGSNFTLKIRSTKLEDSAMYFCASSEGVSSGNTIYFGEGSWLTVV.